The rows below give T cell receptor beta chains drawn from one sample of a study of T cell changes during pregnancy in multiple sclerosis. Produced via immunoSEQ multiplex PCR; TCRdb's table is partial and in-frame only. The data hold fewer than 35,000 clones, with 93% observed a single time. The sample in question was CD4+ T cells from peripheral blood mononuclear cells, obtained after pregnancy. These receptor sequences come from a female donor with multiple sclerosis, enrolled in a pregnancy study. Both conserved end residues are part of each CDR3. The order of the fields is J gene, V gene, clone size, D gene, CDR3 DNA, CDR3 protein. A D gene is named only where the DNA matches it firmly. Where a row states a size, it is once, few, many or the class of an expanded clone; other rows omit it.

TRBJ2-2	TRBV5-1	-	-	TGCGCCAGCATCGGGTCCGGGGAGCTGTTTTTT	CASIGSGELFF
TRBJ1-3	TRBV11-3	-	-	TGTGCCAGCAGCCTCGTTGGAAACACCATATATTTT	CASSLVGNTIYF
TRBJ1-5	TRBV6-9	once	-	TGTGCCAGCAGTTTACAGGGTTATAGCAATCAGCCCCAGCATTTT	CASSLQGYSNQPQHF
TRBJ1-1	TRBV7-6	-	TRBD1	TGTGCCAGCAGCTTTCTGACAGGGGGAAATACTGAAGCTTTCTTT	CASSFLTGGNTEAFF
TRBJ1-5	TRBV30	once	-	TGTGCCTGGAGTCTAGGTAGGGACAACCAGCATTTT	CAWSLGRDNQHF
TRBJ1-5	TRBV19	few	-	TGTGCCAGTACTTTTCCCGGGGCCAGCGGGGGCAATCAGCCCCAGCATTTT	CASTFPGASGGNQPQHF
TRBJ2-7	TRBV5-1	-	TRBD2	TGCGCCAGCAGCCAGAGTGACGCGGGAGGGCTAAGCGAGCAGTACTTC	CASSQSDAGGLSEQYF
TRBJ2-1	TRBV7-9	-	-	TGTGCCAGCAGCATACTAGCTTCTAACTTCTTCAATGAGCAGTTCTTC	CASSILASNFFNEQFF
TRBJ2-1	TRBV30	-	-	TGTGCCTCCCAGGGGGGTAGCGGGAAGATCAATGAGCAGTTCTTC	CASQGGSGKINEQFF
TRBJ1-1	TRBV6-6	-	TRBD1	TGTGCCAGCAGCCCACAGGGGGCTTACACTGAAGCTTTCTTT	CASSPQGAYTEAFF
TRBJ2-7	TRBV6-1	-	TRBD2	TGTGCCAGCAGTGGCGGGACTAGCGGGAACTACGAGCAGTACTTC	CASSGGTSGNYEQYF
TRBJ1-5	TRBV19	-	-	TGTGCCAGTAGTTTGACAGATTCTCAGCCCCAGCATTTT	CASSLTDSQPQHF
TRBJ1-4	TRBV30	-	-	TGTGCCTGGAGTCCAGGACATGGGCGTGAAAAACTGTTTTTT	CAWSPGHGREKLFF
TRBJ2-1	TRBV9	-	TRBD2	TGTGCCAGCAGCGTACTCGCGGGAGAAGGCAATGAGCAGTTCTTC	CASSVLAGEGNEQFF
TRBJ2-2	TRBV6-5	-	TRBD1	TGTGCCAGCAGTTACCGGACAGGGCACACCGGGGAGCTGTTTTTT	CASSYRTGHTGELFF
TRBJ2-2	TRBV2	-	-	TGTGCCAGCAGTGTCCAGGGTATCACCGGGGAGCTGTTTTTT	CASSVQGITGELFF
TRBJ2-7	TRBV29-1	-	TRBD2	TGCAGCGTTGAAGATCAAGGGACTAGCGGGAGGTACGAGCAGTACTTC	CSVEDQGTSGRYEQYF
TRBJ1-2	TRBV5-1	-	TRBD1	TGCGCCAGCAGCTTGGGGGGGACAGGGGGCTACGATGGCTACACCTTC	CASSLGGTGGYDGYTF
TRBJ2-6	TRBV14	-	-	TGTGCCAGCAGCCAAGGTCTAGGCAGTCCTAATAGTTGGGCCAACGTCCTGACTTTC	CASSQGLGSPNSWANVLTF
TRBJ1-1	TRBV19	-	-	TGTGCCAGTAGTATAGGAGGCGGCAGGGGTTTTGGCATGAACACTGAAGCTTTCTTT	CASSIGGGRGFGMNTEAFF
TRBJ2-3	TRBV5-4	-	TRBD2	TGTGCCAGCAGCCTAGACAGCGGGGGAGATACGCAGTATTTT	CASSLDSGGDTQYF
TRBJ2-3	TRBV5-3	-	-	TGTGCCAGAAGCTTGGAACTATACGGGTCCGAACCTGATACTAGCACAGATACGCAGTATTTT	CARSLELYGSEPDTSTDTQYF
TRBJ1-5	TRBV7-9	-	TRBD1	TGTGCCAGCAGCCCAAAAGGACAGGGGAAAAATCAGCCCCAGCATTTT	CASSPKGQGKNQPQHF
TRBJ1-2	TRBV5-4	-	-	TGTGCCAGCAGCGGCGGGACTGCCGCCGGGTATGGCTACACCTTC	CASSGGTAAGYGYTF
TRBJ1-1	TRBV11-3	-	-	TGTGCCAGCAGCGCAATAGAGGGGGCTGAAGCTTTCTTT	CASSAIEGAEAFF
TRBJ2-6	TRBV27	-	-	TGTGCCAGCAGTTTCCTGCAGGGAGGCCCTCCTGGGGCCAACGTCCTGACTTTC	CASSFLQGGPPGANVLTF
TRBJ2-7	TRBV10-1	-	-	TGCGCCAGAAATCGGCCAGGGGCAAGAGTAGCCTACGAGCAGTACTTC	CARNRPGARVAYEQYF
TRBJ2-2	TRBV19	-	-	TGTGCCAGTAGTACCCAGGCAGGCGGGGAGCTGTTTTTT	CASSTQAGGELFF
TRBJ2-3	TRBV27	-	TRBD2	TGTGCCAGCAGTTGGCGGGGGGGGCGGACTAGCACAGATACGCAGTATTTT	CASSWRGGRTSTDTQYF
TRBJ1-5	TRBV10-1	-	TRBD1	TGCGCCAGCAGTGAGTCCCTTGACAGGGGCAATCAGCCCCAGCATTTT	CASSESLDRGNQPQHF
TRBJ2-6	TRBV4-3	-	-	TGCGCCAGCAGCCAAGTCCAGGGTTCTGGGGCCAACGTCCTGACTTTC	CASSQVQGSGANVLTF
TRBJ2-3	TRBV18	-	TRBD2	TGTGCCAGCTCACCCCGGCGAGCGGGAGGCGCGGGGGATACGCAGTATTTT	CASSPRRAGGAGDTQYF
TRBJ1-1	TRBV5-1	-	-	TGCGCCAGCACCTTGGGCAGGGGAAGGGAAGCTTTCTTT	CASTLGRGREAFF
TRBJ2-7	TRBV7-2	once	-	TGTGCCAGCAGCTTAGGCCCCGAGAGGGTCACCTACGAGCAGTACTTC	CASSLGPERVTYEQYF
TRBJ2-1	TRBV6-1	-	-	TGTGCCAGCAGTGTTCGGGCAGGGGATAGGAATGAGCAGTTCTTC	CASSVRAGDRNEQFF
TRBJ2-1	TRBV30	-	-	TGTGCCTGGGGGGGCCTTCCCTCCTACAATGAGCAGTTCTTC	CAWGGLPSYNEQFF
TRBJ2-2	TRBV4-2	once	TRBD2	TGTGCCAGCAGCCCACCCCTCGGGAGGGGCACCGGGGAGCTGTTTTTT	CASSPPLGRGTGELFF
TRBJ1-5	TRBV14	-	-	TGTGCCAGCAGGAAATCGAGATATAGCAATCAGCCCCAGCATTTT	CASRKSRYSNQPQHF
TRBJ1-1	TRBV25-1	-	-	TGTGCCAGCAGTGAATCTTACTTGCAGGGTCGGGACACTGAAGCTTTCTTT	CASSESYLQGRDTEAFF
TRBJ1-1	TRBV4-3	-	-	TGCGCCAGCAGCCAAGCATTTACAGGGAACATGAACACTGAAGCTTTCTTT	CASSQAFTGNMNTEAFF
TRBJ2-3	TRBV7-5	-	-	TGTGTCAGAAGCTTAGGGACTAGCGGGGCGCACGTAGATACGCAGTATTTT	CVRSLGTSGAHVDTQYF
TRBJ2-3	TRBV19	-	TRBD1	TGTGCCAGTAGTATCGGACAGGGGACAGATACGCAGTATTTT	CASSIGQGTDTQYF
TRBJ1-2	TRBV5-1	-	-	TGCGCCAGCAGCTGGGGGGGGGACCTAGCTTCCTATGGCTACACCTTC	CASSWGGDLASYGYTF
TRBJ1-1	TRBV5-4	-	-	TGTGCCAGCAGCTTGGCGGCTCATCGGGGGAACACTGAAGCTTTCTTT	CASSLAAHRGNTEAFF
TRBJ2-4	TRBV7-2	once	TRBD2	TGTGCCAGCGTCGATAGGACTAGCGGAACGATAGCCAAAAACATTCAGTACTTC	CASVDRTSGTIAKNIQYF
TRBJ1-1	TRBV4-3	-	TRBD1	TGCGCCAGCAGCCAGGGGGACAGTAGAGTTCAGGCTTTCTTT	CASSQGDSRVQAFF
TRBJ1-4	TRBV7-9	-	-	TGTGCCAGCAGCTTAGGGACACAGAATGAAAAACTGTTTTTT	CASSLGTQNEKLFF
TRBJ1-1	TRBV5-8	-	-	TGTGCCAGCAGCAGGACTGGCACTGAAGCTTTCTTT	CASSRTGTEAFF
TRBJ1-2	TRBV2	-	-	TGTGCCAGCAGATACGGGAGCGGTACTAACTATGGCTACACCTTC	CASRYGSGTNYGYTF
TRBJ1-6	TRBV6-1	-	-	TGTGCCAGCAGAGAGGGAGTAGATTCACCCCTCCACTTT	CASREGVDSPLHF
TRBJ1-3	TRBV18	-	TRBD1	TGTGCCAGCTCACTAACCACAGGGGCCCTCTCTGGAAACACCATATATTTT	CASSLTTGALSGNTIYF
TRBJ1-2	TRBV7-8	once	-	TGTGCCAGCAGCTTACAAGGGGTGCGAGGCTACACCTTC	CASSLQGVRGYTF
TRBJ1-4	TRBV30	-	TRBD1	TGTGCCTCGGGACAGGGGGATCGAGGGAAACTGTTTTTT	CASGQGDRGKLFF
TRBJ2-3	TRBV7-2	-	-	TGTGCCAGCAGCTTAGTTAGGCAGGGAATCTCTAGCACAGATACGCAGTATTTT	CASSLVRQGISSTDTQYF